The rows below give T cell receptor beta chains drawn from one sample of a study of T-cell reconstitution after alpha-beta-depleted transplantation in children. Via MiXCR, TCRdb re-called the PCR reads, giving one row per CDR3 protein. This table holds more than 250,000 distinct CDR3 sequences, 9.9% found once. The starting material was PBMCs from the stem cell graft donor, obtained from the stem cell graft. The receptors shown here come from a human donor who donated a stem cell graft to a child with SCID. CDR3s include the opening cysteine and the closing phenylalanine or tryptophan. D genes are given only for firm matches. Size values are once, few and many counts, or a class for expanded clones, and some rows have none.

j_gene: TRBJ2-1; abundance: many; d_gene: NA; v_gene: TRBV5-1; CDR3aa: CASSWAAGNNEQFF; CDR3nt: TGCGCCAGCAGCTGGGCGGCAGGGAACAATGAGCAGTTCTTC
j_gene: TRBJ1-5; abundance: NA; d_gene: NA; v_gene: TRBV5-1; CDR3aa: CASSLMGRASNQPQHF; CDR3nt: TGCGCCAGCAGCTTGATGGGCAGGGCGAGCAATCAGCCCCAGCATTTT
j_gene: TRBJ1-1; abundance: few; d_gene: NA; v_gene: TRBV3-1; CDR3aa: CASSQDQNGNTEAFF; CDR3nt: TGTGCCAGCAGCCAAGATCAAAATGGGAACACTGAAGCTTTCTTT
j_gene: TRBJ2-1; abundance: many; d_gene: NA; v_gene: TRBV4-1; CDR3aa: CASSQAPQTYNEQFF; CDR3nt: TGCGCCAGCAGCCAAGCACCGCAGACCTACAATGAGCAGTTCTTC
j_gene: TRBJ2-5; abundance: many; d_gene: NA; v_gene: TRBV6-5; CDR3aa: CASSNRGTRETQYF; CDR3nt: TGTGCCAGCAGTAACCGGGGCACGAGAGAGACCCAGTACTTC
j_gene: TRBJ2-1; abundance: few; d_gene: TRBD2; v_gene: TRBV4-1; CDR3aa: CASSQAFGRGTYNEQFF; CDR3nt: TGCGCCAGCAGCCAAGCTTTCGGGCGGGGGACCTACAATGAGCAGTTCTTC
j_gene: TRBJ2-5; abundance: few; d_gene: TRBD2; v_gene: TRBV20-1; CDR3aa: CSAGELAGGGETQYF; CDR3nt: TGCAGTGCTGGAGAACTAGCGGGGGGGGGTGAGACCCAGTACTTC
j_gene: TRBJ2-3; abundance: NA; d_gene: NA; v_gene: TRBV7-3; CDR3aa: CASSLSGGRGTDTQYF; CDR3nt: TGTGCCAGCAGCTTATCTGGGGGGAGAGGCACAGATACGCAGTATTTT
j_gene: TRBJ2-2; abundance: NA; d_gene: TRBD2; v_gene: TRBV6-1; CDR3aa: CASRQPLAGNTGELFF; CDR3nt: TGTGCCAGCAGACAACCTCTAGCGGGAAACACCGGGGAGCTGTTTTTT
j_gene: TRBJ2-7; abundance: NA; d_gene: TRBD1; v_gene: TRBV5-6; CDR3aa: CASSHGTGVPYEQYF; CDR3nt: TGTGCCAGCAGCCATGGGACAGGGGTCCCCTACGAGCAGTACTTC
j_gene: TRBJ1-2; abundance: few; d_gene: TRBD1; v_gene: TRBV20-1; CDR3aa: CSARERGPSTF; CDR3nt: TGCAGTGCTAGAGAGAGGGGGCCATCAACCTTC
j_gene: TRBJ1-1; abundance: many; d_gene: NA; v_gene: TRBV5-1; CDR3aa: CASSLTGDTEAFF; CDR3nt: TGCGCCAGCAGCTTAACGGGAGACACTGAAGCTTTCTTT
j_gene: TRBJ2-5; abundance: many; d_gene: TRBD1; v_gene: TRBV12-3/TRBV12-4; CDR3aa: CASSSTGGVETQYF; CDR3nt: TGTGCCAGCAGTTCAACAGGGGGTGTAGAGACCCAGTACTTC
j_gene: TRBJ2-3; abundance: few; d_gene: NA; v_gene: TRBV20-1; CDR3aa: CSAPDGRSTDTQYF; CDR3nt: TGCAGTGCTCCCGACGGACGTAGCACAGATACGCAGTATTTT
j_gene: TRBJ2-3; abundance: NA; d_gene: NA; v_gene: TRBV20-1; CDR3aa: CSARDLLLPLGTQYF; CDR3nt: TGCAGTGCTAGAGATCTCCTACTCCCCCTGGGTACGCAGTATTTT
j_gene: TRBJ2-1; abundance: few; d_gene: NA; v_gene: TRBV20-1; CDR3aa: CSARWGNEQFF; CDR3nt: TGCAGTGCTAGATGGGGCAATGAGCAGTTCTTC
j_gene: TRBJ2-1; abundance: NA; d_gene: NA; v_gene: TRBV19; CDR3aa: CASSIVIGGTAQRGFYNEQFF; CDR3nt: TGTGCCAGTAGTATAGTAATTGGGGGGACAGCGCAAAGGGGGTTTTACAATGAGCAGTTCTTC
j_gene: TRBJ2-3; abundance: many; d_gene: TRBD2; v_gene: TRBV6-1; CDR3aa: CASSRLAGGLTDTQYF; CDR3nt: TGTGCCAGCAGTCGTCTAGCGGGGGGGCTCACAGATACGCAGTATTTT
j_gene: TRBJ1-6; abundance: few; d_gene: NA; v_gene: TRBV28; CDR3aa: CAMNRAGNSPLHF; CDR3nt: TGTGCCATGAACAGGGCGGGTAATTCACCCCTCCACTTT
j_gene: TRBJ1-4; abundance: many; d_gene: NA; v_gene: TRBV6-5; CDR3aa: CASSPGPTNEKLFF; CDR3nt: TGTGCCAGCAGTCCAGGGCCAACTAATGAAAAACTGTTTTTT
j_gene: TRBJ1-2; abundance: few; d_gene: TRBD1; v_gene: TRBV5-1; CDR3aa: CASSEMGQGRYTF; CDR3nt: TGCGCCAGCAGCGAAATGGGACAGGGTCGCTACACCTTC
j_gene: TRBJ2-7; abundance: NA; d_gene: NA; v_gene: TRBV12-3/TRBV12-4; CDR3aa: CASGQGRRPYEQYF; CDR3nt: TGTGCCAGCGGCCAAGGGAGGCGGCCCTACGAGCAGTACTTC
j_gene: TRBJ2-7; abundance: few; d_gene: TRBD1; v_gene: TRBV6-5; CDR3aa: CASSYRKGQGGYEQYF; CDR3nt: TGTGCCAGCAGTTACCGGAAGGGACAGGGAGGCTACGAGCAGTACTTC
j_gene: TRBJ2-2; abundance: NA; d_gene: TRBD1; v_gene: TRBV20-1; CDR3aa: CSERPGQGTGELFF; CDR3nt: TGCAGCGAAAGACCGGGACAGGGGACCGGGGAGCTGTTTTTT
j_gene: TRBJ2-1; abundance: NA; d_gene: TRBD2; v_gene: TRBV11-2; CDR3aa: CASSLDLAAYNEQFF; CDR3nt: TGTGCCAGCAGCTTGGATCTAGCGGCCTACAATGAGCAGTTCTTC
j_gene: TRBJ2-5; abundance: few; d_gene: TRBD1; v_gene: TRBV12-3/TRBV12-4; CDR3aa: CASSLVAGGGETQYF; CDR3nt: TGTGCCAGCAGTTTAGTGGCAGGGGGTGGTGAGACCCAGTACTTC
j_gene: TRBJ1-1; abundance: NA; d_gene: NA; v_gene: TRBV3-1; CDR3aa: CASSQDMGRGVMNTEAFF; CDR3nt: TGTGCCAGCAGCCAAGATATGGGTCGGGGAGTCATGAACACTGAAGCTTTCTTT
j_gene: TRBJ2-7; abundance: many; d_gene: TRBD1; v_gene: TRBV6-2/TRBV6-3; CDR3aa: CASSSGQGVTYEQYF; CDR3nt: TGTGCCAGCAGTTCCGGACAGGGGGTAACCTACGAGCAGTACTTC
j_gene: TRBJ2-4; abundance: many; d_gene: TRBD2; v_gene: TRBV7-9; CDR3aa: CASSFSGTAKNIQYF; CDR3nt: TGTGCCAGCAGCTTTAGCGGGACAGCCAAAAACATTCAGTACTTC
j_gene: TRBJ2-1; abundance: NA; d_gene: NA; v_gene: TRBV12-3/TRBV12-4; CDR3aa: CASISRGGGSNEQFF; CDR3nt: TGTGCCAGCATCTCGAGGGGGGGGGGCTCCAATGAGCAGTTCTTC
j_gene: TRBJ1-1; abundance: NA; d_gene: NA; v_gene: TRBV5-6; CDR3aa: CASSLIEGGNTEAFF; CDR3nt: TGTGCCAGCAGCCTCATTGAGGGGGGGAACACTGAAGCTTTCTTT
j_gene: TRBJ2-3; abundance: few; d_gene: TRBD2; v_gene: TRBV7-9; CDR3aa: CASSLTLAGRSTDTQYF; CDR3nt: TGTGCCAGCAGCTTGACTCTAGCGGGGCGATCCACAGATACGCAGTATTTT
j_gene: TRBJ2-2; abundance: few; d_gene: NA; v_gene: TRBV7-9; CDR3aa: CASSLATPLNTGELFF; CDR3nt: TGTGCCAGCAGTTTAGCGACCCCTTTGAACACCGGGGAGCTGTTTTTT
j_gene: TRBJ1-1; abundance: few; d_gene: NA; v_gene: TRBV11-2; CDR3aa: CASSPPRMNTEAFF; CDR3nt: TGTGCCAGCAGCCCGCCGCGGATGAACACTGAAGCTTTCTTT
j_gene: TRBJ2-3; abundance: many; d_gene: TRBD2; v_gene: TRBV25-1; CDR3aa: CASSDFGLAGGSKSTDTQYF; CDR3nt: TGTGCCAGCAGTGATTTCGGACTAGCGGGGGGGTCAAAAAGCACAGATACGCAGTATTTT
j_gene: TRBJ2-3; abundance: many; d_gene: NA; v_gene: TRBV5-1; CDR3aa: CASSPRTDYTDTQYF; CDR3nt: TGCGCCAGCAGCCCCCGGACCGATTACACAGATACGCAGTATTTT
j_gene: TRBJ2-3; abundance: NA; d_gene: NA; v_gene: TRBV7-2; CDR3aa: CASSSTEGAWIDTQYF; CDR3nt: TGTGCCAGCAGCTCCACGGAGGGGGCTTGGATAGATACGCAGTATTTT
j_gene: TRBJ2-3; abundance: NA; d_gene: NA; v_gene: TRBV10-2; CDR3aa: CASSEIRADTQYF; CDR3nt: TGCGCCAGCAGTGAGATCCGGGCGGATACGCAGTATTTT
j_gene: TRBJ1-6; abundance: NA; d_gene: TRBD1; v_gene: TRBV18; CDR3aa: CASSPQGAKIGSPLHF; CDR3nt: TGTGCCAGCTCACCACAGGGGGCGAAGATAGGTTCACCCCTCCACTTT
j_gene: TRBJ1-2; abundance: NA; d_gene: NA; v_gene: TRBV7-3; CDR3aa: CASSSQGHYGYTF; CDR3nt: TGTGCCAGCAGCTCTCAGGGGCACTATGGCTACACCTTC
j_gene: TRBJ2-1; abundance: NA; d_gene: TRBD2; v_gene: TRBV2; CDR3aa: CASSPSGGAFREQFF; CDR3nt: TGTGCCAGCAGCCCTAGCGGGGGGGCCTTCCGTGAGCAGTTCTTC
j_gene: TRBJ2-7; abundance: few; d_gene: NA; v_gene: TRBV4-2; CDR3aa: CASSQVGKSYEQYF; CDR3nt: TGTGCCAGCAGCCAAGTAGGGAAATCCTACGAGCAGTACTTC
j_gene: TRBJ2-7; abundance: few; d_gene: TRBD1; v_gene: TRBV7-9; CDR3aa: CASSPAPQGAIGYEQYF; CDR3nt: TGTGCCAGCAGCCCCGCCCCCCAGGGGGCGATAGGTTACGAGCAGTACTTC
j_gene: TRBJ2-2; abundance: NA; d_gene: TRBD1; v_gene: TRBV7-2; CDR3aa: CASRTGTNTGELFF; CDR3nt: TGTGCCAGCAGGACAGGGACCAACACCGGGGAGCTGTTTTTT
j_gene: TRBJ2-2; abundance: few; d_gene: TRBD2; v_gene: TRBV5-1; CDR3aa: CASARNSGGDTGELFF; CDR3nt: TGCGCCAGCGCTCGAAATAGCGGGGGGGACACCGGGGAGCTGTTTTTT
j_gene: TRBJ2-1; abundance: NA; d_gene: TRBD1; v_gene: TRBV19; CDR3aa: CASSIGGQEFNEQFF; CDR3nt: TGTGCCAGTAGTATAGGGGGACAGGAATTCAATGAGCAGTTCTTC
j_gene: TRBJ2-7; abundance: few; d_gene: TRBD1; v_gene: TRBV12-3/TRBV12-4; CDR3aa: CASSRSGQGYEQYF; CDR3nt: TGTGCCAGCAGTCGTTCGGGACAGGGCTACGAGCAGTACTTC
j_gene: TRBJ1-3; abundance: NA; d_gene: NA; v_gene: TRBV5-1; CDR3aa: CASMAQASGEGNTIYF; CDR3nt: TGCGCCAGCATGGCTCAAGCTTCAGGGGAAGGAAACACCATATATTTT
j_gene: TRBJ1-4; abundance: NA; d_gene: TRBD1; v_gene: TRBV3-1; CDR3aa: CASNRGQREKLFF; CDR3nt: TGTGCCAGCAACAGGGGGCAGCGGGAAAAACTGTTTTTT
j_gene: TRBJ2-1; abundance: few; d_gene: TRBD1; v_gene: TRBV7-2; CDR3aa: CASSAPRDRVLNEQFF; CDR3nt: TGTGCCAGCAGCGCCCCCCGGGACAGGGTCTTGAATGAGCAGTTCTTC
j_gene: TRBJ1-5; abundance: NA; d_gene: TRBD1; v_gene: TRBV9; CDR3aa: CASSAGDREDQPQHF; CDR3nt: TGTGCCAGCAGCGCAGGGGACAGGGAAGATCAGCCCCAGCATTTT
j_gene: TRBJ1-4; abundance: many; d_gene: NA; v_gene: TRBV29-1; CDR3aa: CSVEGGEKLFF; CDR3nt: TGCAGCGTTGAGGGGGGGGAAAAACTGTTTTTT
j_gene: TRBJ2-7; abundance: few; d_gene: TRBD1; v_gene: TRBV7-9; CDR3aa: CASRPKTGDEQYF; CDR3nt: TGTGCCAGCAGACCAAAGACAGGGGACGAGCAGTACTTC
j_gene: TRBJ2-2; abundance: many; d_gene: NA; v_gene: TRBV4-1; CDR3aa: CASSQGHGELFF; CDR3nt: TGCGCCAGCAGCCAGGGACACGGGGAGCTGTTTTTT
j_gene: TRBJ1-3; abundance: few; d_gene: NA; v_gene: TRBV27; CDR3aa: CASSASGNSGNTIYF; CDR3nt: TGTGCCAGCAGCGCTTCCGGGAACTCTGGAAACACCATATATTTT
j_gene: TRBJ2-1; abundance: few; d_gene: TRBD2; v_gene: TRBV5-1; CDR3aa: CASSLGPSGTYNEQFF; CDR3nt: TGCGCCAGCAGCTTGGGTCCTAGCGGCACCTACAATGAGCAGTTCTTC